Each of the 10 T cell receptor beta chains below was sequenced from the same sample in a study of shared clonotypes between healthy human individuals. The table came from immunoSEQ multiplex PCR; TCRdb's copy has only in-frame clones and leaves some out. The sample holds about 100,000 clones; approximately 70% are singletons and the top ten take approximately 23%. What was sequenced was memory CD8+ T cells sorted from blood. Noted subset: CD45RO+ cells pooled with CCR7-negative TemRA cells. All receptors derive from a woman in her 30s in good health.

The chain combines TRBV4-3 with TRBJ2-5, with 10 positions matching TRBD1. The end of the DNA fits TRBJ2-7 better, so the J call may be wrong. CDR3 length equals 15 residues. Germline V gene lookup returns CDR1 LGHNA and CDR2 YSLEER. The CDR3 nucleotides are TGCGCCAGCAGCCAAGTCGGGACAGGGGAATACGAGCAGTACTTC. It specifies CASSQVGTGEYEQYF.

V is TRBV30 and J is TRBJ2-3, with D perhaps matching TRBD2 (6 bases). The CDR3 extends over 15 amino acids. Germline values: CDR1 GTSNPN, CDR2 SVGIG (reference sequence). V dropped 2 bases and J dropped 2 bases, with 14 bases sitting between them. The DNA for the CDR3 is TGTGCCTGGAGTTCGCTAGCGTTATCCACAGATACGCAGTATTTT. Translated: CAWSSLALSTDTQYF. Combining the CDR3 with reference TRBV30 and TRBJ2-3 gives the whole variable domain SQTIHQWPATLVQPVGSPLSLECTVEGTSNPNLYWYRQAAGRGLQLLFYSVGIGQISSEVPQNLSASRPQDRQFILSSKKLLLSDSGFYLCAWSSLALSTDTQYFGPGTRLTVL.

The chain couples TRBV7-2 to TRBJ2-3; D gene ambiguous. The CDR3 loop spans 14 amino acids. V lost 2 bases, J lost 2 bases, and 8 bases lay in between. CDR1 SGHTA and CDR2 FQGNSA come from the germline V gene. CDR3 protein: CASSLRPNTDTQYF. The CDR3 DNA reads as TGTGCCAGCAGCTTAAGGCCAAACACAGATACGCAGTATTTT.

This clone was recorded at least ten times. Here the CDR3 DNA reads TGTGCCTGGAGTGTATTAGTTGGACAGGGGGCAGATACGCAGTATTTT. Its translation: CAWSVLVGQGADTQYF. The genes are TRBV30 and TRBJ2-3; 10 bases agree with TRBD1. From germline, CDR1 is GTSNPN and CDR2 SVGIG (reference sequence). The CDR3 contains 16 residues. J gave up 4 bases and V 0 bases, and 7 bases lay outside the gene matches.

The chain joins TRBV4-1 to TRBJ2-5; D is unclear. Trimming left V 4 bases short and J 5 bases short, with 8 bases between. In germline, CDR1 is MGHRA, CDR2 YSYEKL. There are 12 residues in the CDR3. The CDR3 is CASSRLGETQYF. In DNA form, the CDR3 reads TGCGCCAGCAGCCGGCTCGGGGAGACCCAGTACTTC.

The V and J genes are TRBV2 and TRBJ2-1; D gene unclear. The CDR3 is 14 residues long. Trimming left V 4 bases short and J 7 bases short, with 14 bases between. CDR1 SNHLY and CDR2 FYNNEI come from the germline V gene. The CDR3 reads CASSAASEKNEQFF. CDR3 bases: TGTGCCAGCAGTGCGGCGTCCGAGAAAAATGAGCAGTTCTTC.

The V gene is TRBV9, the J gene TRBJ2-1, with 7 bases lining up with TRBD2. The ends lost 4 bases at V and 7 bases at J; junction bases unmatched: 11. CDR3 length: 15 residues. Germline V lookup: CDR1 SGDLS, CDR2 YYNGEE. CDR3: CASSPGLTPRNEQFF. CDR3 DNA sequence: TGTGCCAGCAGCCCGGGACTAACGCCGCGGAATGAGCAGTTCTTC. Variable domain in full (rest from reference TRBV9 and TRBJ2-1): DSGVTQTPKHLITATGQRVTLRCSPRSGDLSVYWYQQSLDQGLQFLIQYYNGEERAKGNILERFSAQQFPDLHSELNLSSLELGDSALYFCASSPGLTPRNEQFFGPGTRLTVL.

CDR3 sequence reads: CASSLEGGGNTIYF. The CDR3 DNA reads as TGTGCCAGCAGCTTAGAAGGCGGAGGAAACACCATATATTTT. The V call is TRBV13, the J call TRBJ1-3; the D is unclear. The CDR3 sequence is 14 residues long. V dropped 1 base and J dropped 4 bases, with 8 bases sitting between them. The germline V gene encodes CDR1 PRHDT and CDR2 FYEKMQ (reference sequence).

As concerns this clone: This sample includes further DNA sequences coding for the same CDR3. V gene TRBV19 combines with J gene TRBJ1-1; D is unresolved. The CDR3 covers 14 residues. Deletions cut 3 bases from V and 0 bases from J, with 8 bases between. CDR1 and CDR2 from the germline V gene are LNHDA and SQIVND (reference sequence). Here the CDR3 reads CASSIEGMNTEAFF. CDR3 nucleotide sequence: TGTGCCAGTAGTATTGAAGGAATGAACACTGAAGCTTTCTTT.

This clone was picked up a small number of times. This specimen includes other DNA sequences encoding the same CDR3. For the CDR3, the DNA is TGTGCCACCAGCAGAGATACGGCGAGCTCCTACAATGAGCAGTTCTTC. Translated, it gives CATSRDTASSYNEQFF. The chain joins TRBV15 to TRBJ2-1, with D hard to call. The V gene's germline CDR1 is LNHNV and CDR2 YYDKDF (reference sequence). V was trimmed by 0 bases and J by 0 bases, leaving 9 bases between them. CDR3 length equals 16 residues. The variable domain in full, with the rest retrieved from reference TRBV15 and TRBJ2-1, is DAMVIQNPRYQVTQFGKPVTLSCSQTLNHNVMYWYQQKSSQAPKLLFHYYDKDFNNEADTPDNFQSRRPNTSFCFLDIRSPGLGDTAMYLCATSRDTASSYNEQFFGPGTRLTVL.